The following is a TCR beta chain sequence with its context. The data originate from a study of T-cell memory formation after mild COVID-19. TCRdb re-derived calls from the 5' RACE reads in MiXCR, one entry per CDR3 protein. The table records 550,000 to 600,000 distinct CDR3 sequences, about a fifth of them present only once. The sample comprised PBMCs or a T cell subset sorted from them (not recorded which). The sequence came from an adult woman who had mild COVID-19 (a few samples of this study predate the infection). Cell type and time point are not known.

Here the CDR3 DNA reads TGTGCCAGCAGCTTAGCTCCAAGCGGAGGCAACACAGATACGCAGTATTTT. Protein product: CASSLAPSGGNTDTQYF. The chain has TRBV7-2 and TRBJ2-3; possible D gene TRBD2, 5 bases. CDR3 length: 17 amino acids. Germline CDR1 and CDR2: SGHTA and FQGNSA. Trimming left V 0 bases short and J 2 bases short, with 15 bases between.